This T cell receptor beta chain stems from a study of blood T cell repertoires in COVID-19. Study details: Spain, Italy and the United States supplied samples that represented acute and convalescent COVID-19. The cDNA or gDNA used as material had been derived from T cells, B-cell-depleted T cells, or PBMCs.

The table lists this clone with a count of one. Germline CDR1 and CDR2: KGHSH and LQKENI. CDR3 size: 13 residues. V lost 3 bases, J lost 8 bases, and 8 bases lay in between. Authors' data handling: The authors estimated nucleated cell counts from reference gene primer amplification. Sequencing was performed with immunoSEQ multiplex PCR; in TCRdb, only in-frame clones are kept and a portion is missing. Clonal size and the V and J genes are those of that table, whereas D and trimming came from the DNA. This table holds about 82,000 clones, more than 75% found once. Sample: peripheral blood. This rearrangement joins TRBV18 to TRBJ1-6; D gene unclear. This TCR derives from a man aged 50-60 years with active or convalescent COVID-19. The CDR3, as DNA: TGTGCCAGCTCACCTCGGGAGGATTCACCCCTCCACTTT. Translated, it gives CASSPREDSPLHF.